This passage covers 31 T cell receptor beta chains from one sample sequenced in a study of T-cell reconstitution after alpha-beta-depleted transplantation in children. Unique molecular identifiers featured in how the TCRbeta library was prepared. MiXCR, applied by TCRdb to the PCR reads, yields one record per CDR3 protein. The sample shows about 980,000 distinct CDR3 sequences, 25% to 35% of them seen only once. The starting material was PBMCs, mostly from graft donor cells, obtained 360 days after TCRalphabeta/CD19-depleted stem cell transplant. The receptors stem from a boy in the first two years of life who had a stem cell transplant for SCID, so the T cells may come from the graft donor.

The V call is TRBV4-1, the J call TRBJ2-1; 9 positions agree with TRBD2. The CDR3 runs to 16 residues. V shed 0 bases and J 4 bases; nucleotides not matched to a gene: 4. Germline V gives CDR1 MGHRA, CDR2 YSYEKL. The CDR3 loop is CASSQDRAGGYNEQFF. CDR3 nucleotide sequence: TGCGCCAGCAGCCAAGATAGGGCGGGGGGGTACAATGAGCAGTTCTTC.

The V gene is TRBV12-3 or TRBV12-4, the J gene TRBJ2-3, with no clear D. The germline V and J ends were trimmed by 8 bases and 6 bases, with 9 bases remaining between them. The CDR3 is made up of 11 amino acids. DNA of the CDR3: TGTGCCAGCGCCCCTTCGGATACGCAGTATTTT. Protein: CASAPSDTQYF.

The chain recombines TRBV6-2 or TRBV6-3 with TRBJ2-1; 9 nucleotides agree with TRBD1. The germline V gene encodes CDR1 MNHEY and CDR2 SVGEGT. Trimming cost V 8 bases and J 6 bases; bases outside gene matches: 5. CDR3 length equals 13 residues. DNA for the CDR3: TGTGCCAGCGTCCTGGACAGGGGCAATGAGCAGTTCTTC. Its translation: CASVLDRGNEQFF.

This clonotype was seen a few times. The chain uses TRBV14 and TRBJ2-1, with no clear D. The CDR3 runs to 16 residues. Germline-derived CDR1 and CDR2 are SGHDN and FVKESK. V lost 4 bases and J lost 2, with 15 bases in between. The chain's CDR3 is CASSPRASGTYNEQFF. CDR3 DNA: TGTGCCAGCAGCCCAAGGGCTAGTGGTACCTACAATGAGCAGTTCTTC.

There are a few counts of this clonotype. The chain links TRBV10-3 to TRBJ2-1; 12 nucleotides agree with TRBD2. Germline lookup yields CDR1 ENHRY and CDR2 SYGVKD. The CDR3 sequence is 16 residues long. V shed 1 base and J 8 bases; nucleotides not matched to a gene: 6. CDR3 in amino acids: CAISELGTSGGYEQFF. Here the CDR3 DNA reads TGTGCCATCAGTGAGTTGGGCACTAGCGGGGGGTATGAGCAGTTCTTC.

This clonotype appeared a few times. This chain links TRBV7-2 with TRBJ2-1; D might be TRBD2 (6 bases). Trimming cost V 7 bases and J 10 bases, with 17 bases left between them. Germline V gene data show CDR1 as SGHTA and CDR2 as FQGNSA. This CDR3 is 13 amino acids long. CDR3 sequence reads: CASNEESRGEQFF. The CDR3 DNA reads TGTGCCAGCAACGAAGAGTCCCGGGGGGAGCAGTTCTTC.

This clonotype was seen more than once but under ten times. This chain uses TRBV29-1 with TRBJ2-6, with TRBD1 matching 10 bases. This CDR3 contains 16 residues. Per the germline V gene, CDR1 is SQVTM and CDR2 is ANQGSEA. V was clipped by 4 bases and J by 1 base; unmatched bases: 4. The CDR3, as DNA: TGCAGCGTTGTAGGGACAGGGGCGTCTGGGGCCAACGTCCTGACTTTC. Amino acid sequence: CSVVGTGASGANVLTF. The full variable domain, its missing parts supplied by reference TRBV29-1 and TRBJ2-6, is SAVISQKPSRDICQRGTSLTIQCQVDSQVTMMFWYRQQPGQSLTLIATANQGSEATYESGFVIDKFPISRPNLTFSTLTVSNMSPEDSSIYLCSVVGTGASGANVLTFGAGSRLTVL.

The chain is built from TRBV7-2 and TRBJ2-7; 10 bases match TRBD2. From germline, CDR1 is SGHTA and CDR2 FQGNSA. V lost 1 base, J lost 1 base, and 4 bases stayed unmatched. The CDR3 length is 16 residues. DNA of the CDR3: TGTGCCAGCAGCTTAGTTAGCGGGGGGCTATCCTACGAGCAGTACTTC. Translated: CASSLVSGGLSYEQYF.

The V gene is TRBV7-9, the J gene TRBJ1-2, with D tentatively TRBD1 (6 bases). The length of the CDR3 is 14 residues. CDR1 SEHNR and CDR2 FQNEAQ come from the germline V gene (reference sequence). The germline V and J ends were trimmed by 3 bases and 7 bases, with 15 bases remaining between them. The CDR3 reads CASSFPGAKSGYTF. The CDR3 DNA reads TGTGCCAGCAGCTTTCCGGGGGCTAAGAGTGGCTACACCTTC.

The chain is built from TRBV2 and TRBJ2-1; tentatively, D is TRBD2 (7 bases). Trimming pared 6 bases from V and 6 bases from J, leaving 18 bases between. CDR3 length: 15 residues. CDR1 SNHLY and CDR2 FYNNEI come from the germline V gene. This CDR3 reads CASRGPGGQGNEQFF. In nucleotides, the CDR3 is TGTGCCAGCAGGGGGCCGGGGGGCCAAGGCAATGAGCAGTTCTTC.

This clonotype was counted at least ten times. The rearrangement links TRBV28 to TRBJ2-3; 8 bases align to TRBD2. CDR1 MDHEN and CDR2 SYDVKM come from the germline V gene. The CDR3 extends over 17 amino acids. The V gene end was trimmed by 5 bases and the J gene end by 9 bases; junction bases not matched to a gene: 19. The CDR3: CASSPIRRGVPVGTQYF. The DNA for the CDR3 is TGTGCCAGCAGTCCCATTCGGCGGGGGGTGCCGGTAGGCACGCAGTATTTT.

The chain recombines TRBV4-2 with TRBJ2-1; 7 bases match TRBD2. Germline CDR1 is LGHNA and CDR2 is YNFKEQ. CDR3 length: 14 amino acids. Trimming at V came to 0 bases and at J to 7 bases, leaving 3 bases not matched to a gene. CDR3 region: CASSQELSGNEQFF. In nucleotides, the CDR3 is TGTGCCAGCAGCCAAGAACTTAGCGGGAATGAGCAGTTCTTC.

V usage is TRBV4-1 and J usage is TRBJ2-7, with D tentatively TRBD2 (5 bases). Germline V gene data show CDR1 as MGHRA and CDR2 as YSYEKL. Trimming stripped 0 bases from V and 4 bases from J, with 16 bases between. The CDR3 spans 16 residues. The CDR3 DNA sequence: TGCGCCAGCAGCCAAGAGGGAGCCCCCGGTCGGTACGAGCAGTACTTC. Translation gives CASSQEGAPGRYEQYF.

The chain uses TRBV4-3 and TRBJ1-5; D perhaps matches TRBD1 (5 bases). This CDR3 has 16 amino acids. The V end lost 0 bases, the J end lost 7 bases, and 16 bases lay between the germline ends. Germline loops: CDR1 LGHNA, CDR2 YSLEER. The DNA of the CDR3 is TGCGCCAGCAGCCAAGATCGGTCCAGGGTGGGCCAGCCCCAGCATTTT. It is translated as CASSQDRSRVGQPQHF.

This sequence joins TRBV7-8 and TRBJ2-7; D tentatively fits TRBD1 or TRBD2 (6 bases each). Germline V lookup: CDR1 SGHVS, CDR2 FQNEAQ. The V gene lost 1 base and the J gene lost 2 bases, with 12 bases spanning the gap. This CDR3 has 15 amino acids. CDR3 nucleotide sequence: TGTGCCAGCAGCTTAGGGGGGGCCGGACCCTACGAGCAGTACTTC. This codes for CASSLGGAGPYEQYF.

The rearrangement links TRBV20-1 to TRBJ1-1, with 8 bases that match TRBD1. In germline, CDR1 is DFQATT, CDR2 SNEGSKA (reference sequence). V lost 0 bases to trimming and J lost 4 bases; unmatched junction nucleotides: 4. This CDR3 is 14 amino acids long. The CDR3 spells CSARDRGQVTEAFF. In DNA form, the CDR3 reads TGCAGTGCTAGAGACAGGGGGCAAGTCACTGAAGCTTTCTTT.

The CDR3 DNA follows: TGTGCCAGCAGCGCCCGTTTACTAGCAGATACGCAGTATTTT. This encodes CASSARLLADTQYF. V usage is TRBV9 and J usage is TRBJ2-3; a possible D gene is TRBD2 (5 bases). The CDR3 sequence is 14 residues long. In germline, CDR1 is SGDLS, CDR2 YYNGEE. V lost 3 bases to trimming and J lost 4 bases, with 12 bases between them.

The rearrangement links TRBV5-1 to TRBJ2-7; D possibly uses TRBD1 or TRBD2 (5 bases each). Germline loops: CDR1 SGHRS, CDR2 YFSETQ. Trimming pared 0 bases from V and 0 bases from J, leaving 13 bases between. The CDR3 is 16 residues long. As DNA, the CDR3 is TGCGCCAGCAGCTTGGTAAGGGGACGCAGCTCCTACGAGCAGTACTTC. Translation: CASSLVRGRSSYEQYF.

The sample holds a few counts of this clonotype. This chain joins TRBV20-1 and TRBJ1-1; D not resolved. Germline V gene sequence: CDR1 DFQATT, CDR2 SNEGSKA (reference sequence). This CDR3 has 13 amino acids. V was shortened by 0 bases and J by 7 bases, with 12 bases between the two germline ends. CDR3 nucleotide sequence: TGCAGTGCTAGAGATAGAGCTAGGTATGAAGCTTTCTTT. Translating it yields CSARDRARYEAFF.

This clonotype was counted between two and nine times. The chain carries TRBV29-1 and TRBJ1-2, with unresolved D. CDR3 length: 11 amino acids. Germline V gene sequence: CDR1 SQVTM, CDR2 ANQGSEA. V was clipped by 4 bases and J by 6 bases, with 9 bases between them. The CDR3 loop reads CSVVRGDGYTF. The CDR3 DNA is TGCAGCGTTGTCCGGGGTGATGGCTACACCTTC.

This clonotype has ten or more counts. The genes are TRBV12-3 or TRBV12-4 and TRBJ2-7; D may be TRBD1 (6 bases). V gave up 5 bases and J gave up 0 bases, with 14 bases separating them. CDR3 length: 15 amino acids. The CDR3 loop reads CASSLGHGNSYEQYF. The CDR3 DNA follows: TGTGCCAGCAGTCTGGGACATGGCAACTCCTACGAGCAGTACTTC.

The chain has TRBV20-1 and TRBJ2-3; 9 bases line up with TRBD2. Trimming cost V 5 bases and J 2 bases; bases outside gene matches: 8. Germline V gene data show CDR1 as DFQATT and CDR2 as SNEGSKA (reference sequence). CDR3 length: 15 amino acids. The CDR3 coding sequence is TGCAGTGCTCCCTCAGCGGGGGGCGTCACAGATACGCAGTATTTT. Amino acids: CSAPSAGGVTDTQYF.

The J gene is TRBJ2-5, the V gene TRBV20-1; no clear D. V lost 2 bases and J 2 bases, leaving 9 bases between the germline ends. The CDR3 covers 13 residues. CDR1 is DFQATT and CDR2 is SNEGSKA in the germline V gene (reference sequence). CDR3 coding DNA: TGCAGTGCTAGACACTCAGTACAAGAGACCCAGTACTTC. Its protein is CSARHSVQETQYF.

This clonotype was detected only a few times. A much larger clone differs from this one at a single base, so this may be a read error. This rearrangement joins TRBV10-3 to TRBJ2-3; 8 bases align to TRBD1. Germline-derived CDR1 and CDR2 are ENHRY and SYGVKD. V lost 3 bases and J lost 1; bases outside the gene matches: 0. This CDR3 spans 14 amino acids. The CDR3 here is CAISDRGRTDTQYF. CDR3 nucleotide sequence: TGTGCCATCAGTGACAGGGGGCGCACAGATACGCAGTATTTT.

This chain connects TRBV4-1 to TRBJ2-1; a weak D match, TRBD2 (5 bases). This CDR3 comprises 15 residues. Germline V gives CDR1 MGHRA, CDR2 YSYEKL. V gave up 4 bases and J gave up 1 base, with 11 bases separating them. DNA of the CDR3: TGCGCCAGCAGCCTCCACAGCGGTTCCTACAATGAGCAGTTCTTC. Amino acid sequence: CASSLHSGSYNEQFF.

The chain links TRBV12-3 or TRBV12-4 to TRBJ1-3, with TRBD1 matching 7 bases. This CDR3 is 14 amino acids long. Unmatched junction bases numbered 7, after V lost 9 bases and J lost 2 bases. The DNA for the CDR3 is TGTGCCAGTCGACAGGGACTTACTGGAAACACCATATATTTT. Protein sequence: CASRQGLTGNTIYF.

This sequence joins TRBV5-1 and TRBJ2-5; D remains unclear. Germline V gives CDR1 SGHRS, CDR2 YFSETQ. V dropped 5 bases and J dropped 3 bases, with 17 bases sitting between them. CDR3 length: 15 amino acids. CDR3 sequence: CASSATPGAEETQYF. CDR3 DNA: TGCGCCAGCAGTGCGACCCCGGGCGCCGAAGAGACCCAGTACTTC. The whole variable domain, remainder taken from reference TRBV5-1 and TRBJ2-5, is KAGVTQTPRYLIKTRGQQVTLSCSPISGHRSVSWYQQTPGQGLQFLFEYFSETQRNKGNFPGRFSGRQFSNSRSEMNVSTLELGDSALYLCASSATPGAEETQYFGPGTRLLVL.

The rearrangement joins TRBV4-3 to TRBJ2-5; D remains unclear. The germline gives CDR1 LGHNA, CDR2 YSLEER. This CDR3 has 13 amino acids. Trimming removed 3 bases from V and 7 bases from J, with 12 bases in between. DNA for the CDR3: TGCGCCAGCAGCCAGGGTAGGACGGGGACCCAGTACTTC. Its translation: CASSQGRTGTQYF.

This clonotype was observed a handful of times. The chain joins TRBV5-1 to TRBJ1-2, with D uncertain. V lost 1 base and J lost 8, with 15 bases in between. Germline V gene data show CDR1 as SGHRS and CDR2 as YFSETQ. This CDR3 has 14 residues. CDR3 sequence (DNA): TGCGCCAGCAGCTTGAATGGGGAGTTCGGAGGCTACACCTTC. Amino acid sequence: CASSLNGEFGGYTF.

The chain has TRBV5-5 and TRBJ1-5, with D perhaps TRBD1 (6 bases). Trimming pared 6 bases from V and 3 bases from J, leaving 10 bases between. The CDR3 spans 13 residues. Germline values: CDR1 SGHKS, CDR2 YYEKEE (reference sequence). The CDR3 here is CASTRTVNQPQHF. CDR3 DNA sequence: TGTGCCAGCACCCGGACAGTCAATCAGCCCCAGCATTTT.

The chain carries TRBV12-3 or TRBV12-4 and TRBJ2-7; 11 nucleotides align to TRBD1. This CDR3 spans 15 amino acids. Trimming took 3 bases from V and 5 from J; bases not matched to a gene: 6. The CDR3 DNA follows: TGTGCCAGCAGTTTCAGGGACAGGGGGTCCCACGAGCAGTACTTC. It yields the protein CASSFRDRGSHEQYF.